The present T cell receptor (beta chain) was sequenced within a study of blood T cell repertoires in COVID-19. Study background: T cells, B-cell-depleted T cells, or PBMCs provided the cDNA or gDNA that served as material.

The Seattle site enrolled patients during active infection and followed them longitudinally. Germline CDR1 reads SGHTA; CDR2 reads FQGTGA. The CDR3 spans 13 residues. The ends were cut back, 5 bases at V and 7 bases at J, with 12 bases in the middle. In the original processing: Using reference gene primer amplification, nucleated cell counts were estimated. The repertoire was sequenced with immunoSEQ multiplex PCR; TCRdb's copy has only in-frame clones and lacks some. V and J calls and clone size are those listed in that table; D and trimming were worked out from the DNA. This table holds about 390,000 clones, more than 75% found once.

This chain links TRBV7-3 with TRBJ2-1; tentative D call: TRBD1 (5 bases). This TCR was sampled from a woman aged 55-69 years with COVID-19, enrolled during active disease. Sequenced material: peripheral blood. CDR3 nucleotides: TGTGCCAGCAGCCCGACAGTCCTTAATGAGCAGTTCTTC. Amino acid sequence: CASSPTVLNEQFF.